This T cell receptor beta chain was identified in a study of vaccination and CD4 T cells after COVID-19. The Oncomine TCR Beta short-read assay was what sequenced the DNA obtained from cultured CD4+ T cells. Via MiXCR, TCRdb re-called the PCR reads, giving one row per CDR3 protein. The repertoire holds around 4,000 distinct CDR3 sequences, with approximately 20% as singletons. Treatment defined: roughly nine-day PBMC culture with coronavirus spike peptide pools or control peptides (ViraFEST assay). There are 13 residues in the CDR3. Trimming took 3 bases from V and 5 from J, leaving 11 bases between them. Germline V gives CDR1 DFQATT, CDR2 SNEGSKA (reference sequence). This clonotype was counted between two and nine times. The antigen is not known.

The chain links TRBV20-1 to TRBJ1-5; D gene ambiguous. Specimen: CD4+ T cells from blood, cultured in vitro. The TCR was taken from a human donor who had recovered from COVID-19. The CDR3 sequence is CSASYGEDQPQHF. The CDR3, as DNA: TGCAGTGCTAGCTACGGGGAAGATCAGCCCCAGCATTTT.